The rows below give T cell receptor beta chains drawn from one sample of a study of T cells in localized non-small cell lung cancer. The repertoire was sequenced with immunoSEQ multiplex PCR; TCRdb's copy has only in-frame clones and lacks some. The sample lists about 82,000 clones, over 70% occurring once. Sequences were derived from PBMCs, sampled before any cancer treatment. The receptors come from a man aged 40 to 70 with stage II squamous cell lung carcinoma. The CDR3 runs from the conserved cysteine through the conserved F or W. Fields, in order: clone size, CDR3 length, D gene, J gene, V gene, CDR3 DNA, CDR3 protein. A D gene is named only where the DNA matches it firmly. Where a row states a size, it is once, few, many or the class of an expanded clone; other rows omit it.

clone size: few; CDR3 length: 13; D gene: -; J gene: TRBJ1-1; V gene: TRBV14; CDR3 DNA: TGTGCCAGCAGCCAGGTCGCGAACACTGAAGCTTTCTTT; CDR3 protein: CASSQVANTEAFF
clone size: -; CDR3 length: 14; D gene: -; J gene: TRBJ2-2; V gene: TRBV6-4; CDR3 DNA: TGTGCCAGCAGTGAAAGGGGTTTCACCGGGGAGCTGTTTTTT; CDR3 protein: CASSERGFTGELFF
clone size: few; CDR3 length: 14; D gene: TRBD1; J gene: TRBJ2-7; V gene: TRBV19; CDR3 DNA: TGTGCCAGTAGGCCTACAGGGGGCCGGAACGAGCAGTACTTC; CDR3 protein: CASRPTGGRNEQYF
clone size: -; CDR3 length: 11; D gene: -; J gene: TRBJ2-1; V gene: TRBV11-2; CDR3 DNA: TGTGCCAGCTTGGGCTACAATGAGCAGTTCTTC; CDR3 protein: CASLGYNEQFF
clone size: -; CDR3 length: 13; D gene: -; J gene: TRBJ1-2; V gene: TRBV7-2; CDR3 DNA: TGTGCCAGCAGCTTGTACAGGGACTATGGCTACACCTTC; CDR3 protein: CASSLYRDYGYTF
clone size: many; CDR3 length: 14; D gene: -; J gene: TRBJ1-1; V gene: TRBV7-9; CDR3 DNA: TGTGCCAGCAGTCCGGATCTCACGAACACTGAAGCTTTCTTT; CDR3 protein: CASSPDLTNTEAFF
clone size: once; CDR3 length: 17; D gene: -; J gene: TRBJ2-7; V gene: TRBV28; CDR3 DNA: TGTGCCAGCAGTTCCCTGGGTGGGGGGCCGTACTCCTACGAGCAGTACTTC; CDR3 protein: CASSSLGGGPYSYEQYF
clone size: -; CDR3 length: 13; D gene: -; J gene: TRBJ2-2; V gene: TRBV28; CDR3 DNA: TGTGCCAGCAGTTTCCGGAACACCGGGGAGCTGTTTTTT; CDR3 protein: CASSFRNTGELFF
clone size: -; CDR3 length: 13; D gene: -; J gene: TRBJ2-1; V gene: TRBV6-4; CDR3 DNA: TGTGCCAGCAGTGAGGAGGCCTACAATGAGCAGTTCTTC; CDR3 protein: CASSEEAYNEQFF
clone size: -; CDR3 length: 14; D gene: TRBD1; J gene: TRBJ1-3; V gene: TRBV5-4; CDR3 DNA: TGTGCCAGCAGCCCGGACAGGGCTGGAAACACCATATATTTT; CDR3 protein: CASSPDRAGNTIYF
clone size: once; CDR3 length: 15; D gene: TRBD1; J gene: TRBJ2-2; V gene: TRBV6-6; CDR3 DNA: TGTGCCAGCAGTAAGGACAGGCGGAACACCGGGGAGCTGTTTTTT; CDR3 protein: CASSKDRRNTGELFF
clone size: once; CDR3 length: 14; D gene: TRBD2; J gene: TRBJ2-1; V gene: TRBV5-6; CDR3 DNA: TGTGCCAGCAGCGGAGCGGGAGTCCACCATGAGCAGTTCTTC; CDR3 protein: CASSGAGVHHEQFF
clone size: -; CDR3 length: 16; D gene: TRBD1; J gene: TRBJ1-1; V gene: TRBV5-1; CDR3 DNA: TGCGCCAGCAGCTTCGGGGGGACAGGGACTTACACTGAAGCTTTCTTT; CDR3 protein: CASSFGGTGTYTEAFF
clone size: -; CDR3 length: 11; D gene: -; J gene: TRBJ2-2; V gene: TRBV6-6; CDR3 DNA: TGTGCCAGCGACCGCGCCGGGGAGCTGTTTTTT; CDR3 protein: CASDRAGELFF
clone size: -; CDR3 length: 13; D gene: -; J gene: TRBJ2-7; V gene: TRBV19; CDR3 DNA: TGTGCCAGTAGTATACTGGGGAACTACGAGCAGTACTTC; CDR3 protein: CASSILGNYEQYF
clone size: many; CDR3 length: 14; D gene: TRBD1; J gene: TRBJ2-3; V gene: TRBV7-2; CDR3 DNA: TGTGCCAGCAGCACGGACAGGAGCACAGATACGCAGTATTTT; CDR3 protein: CASSTDRSTDTQYF
clone size: -; CDR3 length: 15; D gene: -; J gene: TRBJ2-2; V gene: TRBV5-5; CDR3 DNA: TGTGCCAGCAGCTTGGACCCCAGGGGGGCCGGGGAGCTGTTTTTT; CDR3 protein: CASSLDPRGAGELFF